Shown below are 5 T cell receptor beta chains from a single sample sequenced in a study of blood T cell repertoires in COVID-19. Measured with immunoSEQ multiplex PCR; TCRdb has only the in-frame clones, and not every one. The sample shows around 180,000 clones, approximately 90% of them seen only once. Sequences were obtained from peripheral blood. The source is a human donor in a cohort sampled during active COVID-19.

The chain links TRBV27 to TRBJ2-5; 9 bases agree with TRBD2. Germline CDR1 is MNHEY and CDR2 is SMNVEV (reference sequence). J was trimmed by 1 base and V by 6 bases; bases with no gene match: 3. This CDR3 has 14 residues. The DNA for the CDR3 is TGTGCCAGCAGCGCGGGGGGGCGCCAAGAGACCCAGTACTTC. Its protein is CASSAGGRQETQYF.

About this clone: Other DNA sequences in this specimen translate into the identical CDR3. The chain has TRBV9 and TRBJ2-6; D is possibly TRBD1 (6 bases). V lost 2 bases to trimming and J lost 1 base, with 7 bases between them. The CDR3 contains 15 residues. Germline lookup yields CDR1 SGDLS and CDR2 YYNGEE. The CDR3: CASSVQGSGANVLTF. The CDR3 coding sequence is TGTGCCAGCAGCGTCCAGGGGTCTGGGGCCAACGTCCTGACTTTC.

The chain recombines TRBV7-9 with TRBJ2-1, with TRBD1 matching over 7 bases. V was clipped by 7 bases and J by 2 bases; unmatched bases: 8. The CDR3 sequence is 15 residues long. The germline V gene encodes CDR1 SEHNR and CDR2 FQNEAQ (reference sequence). The CDR3 DNA reads as TGTGCCAGCACCCCGACAGGGCCCCCCTACAATGAGCAGTTCTTC. This gives the protein CASTPTGPPYNEQFF.

The chain couples TRBV27 to TRBJ1-5; 8 bases fit TRBD1. This CDR3 comprises 14 residues. From germline, CDR1 is MNHEY and CDR2 SMNVEV (reference sequence). Unmatched junction bases numbered 3, after V lost 2 bases and J lost 6 bases. CDR3 in DNA: TGTGCCAGCAGTTTAAGGACAGGGCGTCAGCCCCAGCATTTT. Its protein is CASSLRTGRQPQHF.

V gene TRBV4-3 combines with J gene TRBJ2-2, with D maybe TRBD1 (7 bases). With 4 bases removed from V and 5 bases from J, the gap between germline ends came to 8 bases. Germline CDR1 LGHNA, CDR2 YSLEER. The CDR3 extends over 13 amino acids. The CDR3, as DNA: TGCGCCAGCAGCCCAGGGGGGACCGGGGAGCTGTTTTTT. This translates into CASSPGGTGELFF.